This is a list of T cell receptor beta chains from one sample in a study of neurological immune-mediated disorders. TCRdb recomputed calls from the 5' RACE reads with MiXCR, one row per CDR3 protein. The repertoire holds 90,000 to 100,000 distinct CDR3 sequences, 3.5% to 4% seen once, with 5% to 6.5% in the top ten. Input material: PBMCs. The receptors derive from a woman in her late teens or twenties with multiple sclerosis. Each CDR3 is given with its conserved first and last residue. A D gene is named only where the DNA matches it firmly. Clone size is stated in some rows and not others, as once, few, many or a class when expanded.

D gene: TRBD1
V gene: TRBV20-1
clone size: many
J gene: TRBJ1-1
CDR3 protein: CSARSTGGNGEAFF
CDR3 DNA: TGCAGTGCTAGATCAACAGGGGGTAATGGTGAAGCTTTCTTT

D gene: NA
V gene: TRBV19
clone size: many
J gene: TRBJ2-7
CDR3 protein: CASTRSAGPSREQYF
CDR3 DNA: TGTGCCAGTACCCGATCGGCAGGGCCGAGCCGGGAGCAGTACTTC

D gene: TRBD1
V gene: TRBV20-1
clone size: many
J gene: TRBJ1-2
CDR3 protein: CSASETTGGYGYTF
CDR3 DNA: TGCAGTGCTAGCGAAACCACAGGGGGTTATGGCTACACCTTC

D gene: NA
V gene: TRBV20-1
clone size: many
J gene: TRBJ2-3
CDR3 protein: CSAEGASATRGDTQYF
CDR3 DNA: TGCAGTGCTGAGGGGGCTAGCGCAACGAGGGGAGATACGCAGTATTTT

D gene: NA
V gene: TRBV5-8
clone size: many
J gene: TRBJ1-2
CDR3 protein: CASSFGIGGREYGYTF
CDR3 DNA: TGTGCCAGCAGCTTCGGGATCGGGGGGCGAGAGTATGGCTACACCTTC

D gene: TRBD2
V gene: TRBV7-6
clone size: NA
J gene: TRBJ2-5
CDR3 protein: CASSKKTPGGEKQYF
CDR3 DNA: TGTGCCAGCAGCAAAAAGACACCGGGGGGAGAGAAACAGTACTTC

D gene: TRBD1
V gene: TRBV6-5
clone size: many
J gene: TRBJ2-7
CDR3 protein: CASSYSGTGENEQYF
CDR3 DNA: TGTGCCAGCAGTTACTCAGGGACAGGGGAGAACGAGCAGTACTTC

D gene: NA
V gene: TRBV5-1
clone size: many
J gene: TRBJ2-3
CDR3 protein: CASSLRGAGTDTQYF
CDR3 DNA: TGCGCCAGCAGCCTCCGCGGGGCGGGCACAGATACGCAGTATTTT

D gene: NA
V gene: TRBV20-1
clone size: few
J gene: TRBJ1-3
CDR3 protein: CSARRQSSGNTIYF
CDR3 DNA: TGCAGTGCTAGAAGACAGAGCTCTGGAAACACCATATATTTT

D gene: NA
V gene: TRBV9
clone size: many
J gene: TRBJ2-3
CDR3 protein: CASSPSEGQVDTQYF
CDR3 DNA: TGTGCCAGCAGCCCCTCGGAGGGGCAGGTAGATACGCAGTATTTT

D gene: TRBD2
V gene: TRBV20-1
clone size: many
J gene: TRBJ2-3
CDR3 protein: CSARELPERGFTDTQYF
CDR3 DNA: TGCAGTGCTAGAGAACTACCGGAGCGGGGATTCACAGATACGCAGTATTTT

D gene: NA
V gene: TRBV7-6
clone size: many
J gene: TRBJ2-1
CDR3 protein: CASSLAEGNNEQFF
CDR3 DNA: TGTGCCAGCAGCTTAGCTGAGGGGAACAATGAGCAGTTCTTC

D gene: NA
V gene: TRBV29-1
clone size: many
J gene: TRBJ2-5
CDR3 protein: CSVEVGSTQYF
CDR3 DNA: TGCAGCGTTGAGGTGGGAAGTACCCAGTACTTC

D gene: TRBD1
V gene: TRBV5-1
clone size: many
J gene: TRBJ1-4
CDR3 protein: CASSLNGQGADEKLFF
CDR3 DNA: TGCGCCAGCAGCCTCAACGGACAGGGGGCGGATGAAAAACTGTTTTTT

D gene: NA
V gene: TRBV5-1
clone size: many
J gene: TRBJ2-3
CDR3 protein: CASSLGASANTDTQYF
CDR3 DNA: TGCGCCAGCAGCTTGGGTGCTAGCGCGAACACAGATACGCAGTATTTT

D gene: TRBD2
V gene: TRBV12-3/TRBV12-4
clone size: few
J gene: TRBJ2-2
CDR3 protein: CASSFPRASGANTGELFF
CDR3 DNA: TGTGCCAGCAGTTTCCCCCGGGCTAGCGGGGCCAACACCGGGGAGCTGTTTTTT

D gene: NA
V gene: TRBV5-6
clone size: many
J gene: TRBJ2-6
CDR3 protein: CASSLIVTVRQSGANVLTF
CDR3 DNA: TGTGCCAGCAGCTTGATTGTGACGGTGAGGCAATCTGGGGCCAACGTCCTGACTTTC

D gene: TRBD2
V gene: TRBV7-9
clone size: many
J gene: TRBJ2-1
CDR3 protein: CASSLAGGSEQFF
CDR3 DNA: TGTGCCAGCAGCTTAGCGGGAGGGTCCGAGCAGTTCTTC

D gene: NA
V gene: TRBV7-2
clone size: many
J gene: TRBJ1-5
CDR3 protein: CASSTNNQPQHF
CDR3 DNA: TGTGCCAGCAGCACGAATAATCAGCCCCAGCATTTT

D gene: TRBD1
V gene: TRBV7-2
clone size: NA
J gene: TRBJ1-5
CDR3 protein: CASSLDRDKQPQHF
CDR3 DNA: TGTGCCAGCAGCCTCGACAGGGATAAGCAGCCCCAGCATTTT

D gene: NA
V gene: TRBV5-6
clone size: NA
J gene: TRBJ1-5
CDR3 protein: CASSSAGMWQPQHF
CDR3 DNA: TGTGCCAGCAGCTCGGCGGGGATGTGGCAGCCCCAACATTTT

D gene: TRBD1
V gene: TRBV5-1
clone size: many
J gene: TRBJ1-1
CDR3 protein: CASSPGTGGFTEAFF
CDR3 DNA: TGCGCCAGCAGCCCCGGGACAGGGGGGTTCACTGAAGCTTTCTTT

D gene: NA
V gene: TRBV20-1
clone size: many
J gene: TRBJ1-2
CDR3 protein: CSAHQGLLYGYTF
CDR3 DNA: TGCAGTGCCCATCAGGGACTACTCTATGGCTACACCTTC

D gene: TRBD1
V gene: TRBV7-9
clone size: many
J gene: TRBJ2-3
CDR3 protein: CASSLTGGRGTDTQYF
CDR3 DNA: TGTGCCAGCAGCTTGACAGGGGGAAGGGGGACAGATACGCAGTATTTT